The sequence of this TCR beta chain was determined in a study of T cell changes during pregnancy in multiple sclerosis. Deletions cut 3 bases from V and 2 bases from J, with 4 bases between. Germline CDR1 is DFQATT and CDR2 is SNEGSKA (reference sequence). This CDR3 is 11 amino acids long. The table came from immunoSEQ multiplex PCR; TCRdb's copy has only in-frame clones and leaves some out. The sample consists of 80,000 to 95,000 clones, more than 90% of them appearing once. This material consisted of peripheral blood, taken in the second trimester of pregnancy. The rearrangement uses TRBV20-1 and TRBJ1-2; no clear D. This TCR derives from a female donor with multiple sclerosis, enrolled in a pregnancy study. CDR3 in amino acids: CSARENYGYTF. In DNA, the CDR3 is TGCAGTGCTAGGGAGAACTATGGCTACACCTTC.